This T cell receptor beta chain was captured by sequencing in a study of shared clonotypes between healthy human individuals. Profiled with immunoSEQ multiplex PCR; TCRdb holds only in-frame clones, not every one. The data hold under 850,000 clones, with approximately 92% observed a single time. Study observations and caveats: Several donors had 5% to 6% of their naive CD4 clonotypes in common. Sampling covered blood only; tissue repertoires likely differ. Depth of sequencing was expected to influence donor clonotype sharing.

Naive CD8 isolation took CD45RO-negative cells positively selected for CCR7 and excluded terminally differentiated effector memory CD45RA+ cells. Notes on this clone: Its antigen remains unidentified.

Looked up from germline, CDR1 is SNHLY and CDR2 is FYNNEI. Trimming removed 10 bases from V and 5 bases from J, with 14 bases in between. The CDR3 consists of 12 residues. V gene TRBV2 combines with J gene TRBJ2-5; D gene ambiguous. The sample taken for sequencing was naive CD8+ T cells sorted from blood. This TCR came from a young man in good health. The CDR3 loop is CATRDKFETQYF. The DNA of the CDR3 is TGTGCCACCCGAGACAAGTTTGAGACCCAGTACTTC.